Below are 19 T cell receptor beta chains sequenced from a single sample in a study of blood T cell repertoires in COVID-19. Libraries were prepared by immunoSEQ multiplex PCR; TCRdb keeps only in-frame clonotypes and omits some of them. The sample yields around 430,000 clones, approximately 90% seen once. What was sequenced was PBMCs or T cells enriched from blood (not recorded which). Receptors were obtained from a woman between 45 and 65 years old who had recovered from COVID-19.

J is TRBJ1-1 and V is TRBV9, with D possibly TRBD1 on 5 matching bases. The CDR3 has 14 amino acids. Germline V gives CDR1 SGDLS, CDR2 YYNGEE. The V gene lost 3 bases and the J gene lost 1 base, with 10 bases spanning the gap. Written as DNA, the CDR3 is TGTGCCAGCAGCGCACAGGTTGCGAACACTGAAGCTTTCTTT. Translating it yields CASSAQVANTEAFF.

The rearrangement links TRBV28 to TRBJ2-4, with D tentatively TRBD1 (5 bases). The CDR3 has 16 residues. Germline V gives CDR1 MDHEN, CDR2 SYDVKM. Trimming removed 6 bases from V and 1 base from J, with 16 bases in between. The CDR3 DNA reads TGTGCCAGCAGCGGCTCTGGGGCTCTGGCCAAAAACATTCAGTACTTC. It translates to CASSGSGALAKNIQYF.

V is TRBV7-9 and J is TRBJ1-2; 7 nucleotides agree with TRBD1. V lost 5 bases to trimming and J lost 4 bases; unmatched junction nucleotides: 22. The CDR3 has 19 amino acids. From germline, CDR1 is SEHNR and CDR2 FQNEAQ (reference sequence). CDR3 loop: CASSPHRAPRQGAGYGYTF. The DNA for the CDR3 is TGTGCCAGCAGCCCGCATCGGGCCCCCAGACAGGGCGCCGGCTATGGCTACACCTTC.

V and J are TRBV19 and TRBJ1-2; weak D call: TRBD1 (5 bases). The germline V gene encodes CDR1 LNHDA and CDR2 SQIVND (reference sequence). The CDR3 contains 15 residues. V lost 0 bases to trimming and J lost 5 bases, with 13 bases between them. The CDR3 is CASSIEVRAGYGYTF. DNA of the CDR3: TGTGCCAGTAGTATAGAGGTCAGGGCAGGGTATGGCTACACCTTC.

This rearrangement joins TRBV27 to TRBJ1-6; 7 bases are a match to TRBD1. Unmatched junction bases numbered 7, after V lost 3 bases and J lost 8 bases. Germline V gene sequence: CDR1 MNHEY, CDR2 SMNVEV (reference sequence). The CDR3 sequence is 15 residues long. The CDR3 sequence is CASSFTRDSYSPLHF. CDR3 in DNA: TGTGCCAGCAGTTTTACCAGGGACAGTTATTCACCCCTCCACTTT.

V and J are TRBV6-5 and TRBJ2-7; the match to TRBD1 covers 8 bases. After removal of 7 bases from V and 6 bases from J, the junction contained 11 bases not matched to a gene. CDR3 length: 14 amino acids. Germline V gene lookup returns CDR1 MNHEY and CDR2 SVGAGI. The CDR3: CASTEPGQVIEQYF. The DNA for the CDR3 is TGTGCCAGCACCGAACCGGGACAGGTTATCGAGCAGTACTTC.

The genes are TRBV28 and TRBJ2-1; 7 positions match TRBD1. This CDR3 is built from 13 residues. CDR1 and CDR2 (germline): MDHEN, SYDVKM. V shed 10 bases, J shed 7 bases, and the junction held 10 bases outside the gene matches. The CDR3 DNA reads as TGTGCCACCGCCGACAGGGTTAGTAATGAGCAGTTCTTC. Protein product: CATADRVSNEQFF.

V usage is TRBV6-5 and J usage is TRBJ1-2; 9 bases are a match to TRBD1. Germline assignment: CDR1 MNHEY and CDR2 SVGAGI. Losses at the gene ends were 6 bases for V and 4 bases for J; bases not matched to a gene: 6. This CDR3 has 14 residues. The CDR3 region has the DNA TGTGCCAGCAGCCTACCGACAGGGGGCTATGGCTACACCTTC. Protein: CASSLPTGGYGYTF.

V and J are TRBV7-2 and TRBJ1-1; D gene ambiguous. This CDR3 is 12 amino acids long. CDR1 and CDR2 (germline): SGHTA, FQGNSA. Trimming took off 1 base at V and 10 bases at J, with 10 bases between the two ends. This CDR3 is CASSLGTPRAFF. The CDR3 DNA follows: TGTGCCAGCAGCTTAGGGACTCCCCGAGCTTTCTTT.

The V and J genes are TRBV3-1 (or the pseudogene TRBV3-2) and TRBJ1-1, with D possibly TRBD1 on 6 matching bases. This CDR3 region has 13 residues. V lost 5 bases and J lost 5, with 12 bases in between. The germline gives CDR1 LGHDT, CDR2 YNNKEL (reference sequence). The DNA of the CDR3 is TGTGCCAGCAGCTACACCGGGACAACTGAAGCTTTCTTT. It translates to CASSYTGTTEAFF.

The chain carries TRBV10-2 and TRBJ2-2; the D gene is possibly TRBD1 (7 bases). Germline V gene sequence: CDR1 WSHSY, CDR2 SAAADI. This CDR3 has 14 amino acids. With 8 bases removed from V and 5 bases from J, the gap between germline ends came to 15 bases. Here the CDR3 DNA reads TGCGCCAGCCAAGTGCAGGGGGGAACCGGGGAGCTGTTTTTT. Translated, it gives CASQVQGGTGELFF.

The count of this clone is one. The CDR3 here is CSVMTRDIYGYTF. The DNA of the CDR3 is TGCAGCGTTATGACCCGGGACATCTATGGCTACACCTTC. The chain uses TRBV29-1 and TRBJ1-2; D is possibly TRBD1 (6 bases). V gave up 5 bases and J gave up 4 bases, with 14 bases separating them. Germline V gene lookup returns CDR1 SQVTM and CDR2 ANQGSEA. The CDR3 consists of 13 residues.

V usage is TRBV6-4 and J usage is TRBJ1-4; 8 bases are a match to TRBD1. The CDR3 length is 17 residues. CDR1 is MRHNA, CDR2 SNTAGT, per germline. Unmatched junction bases numbered 6, after V lost 2 bases and J lost 1 base. The CDR3 here is CASSDARTGLTNEKLFF. CDR3 nucleotide sequence: TGTGCCAGCAGTGACGCGAGGACAGGGCTAACTAATGAAAAACTGTTTTTT.

In its sample, this clone was seen a few times. The chain links TRBV28 to TRBJ1-6; TRBD1 matches 8 bases. CDR1 and CDR2 from the germline V gene are MDHEN and SYDVKM. The CDR3 runs 14 residues. Trimming cost V 6 bases and J 7 bases; bases outside gene matches: 5. Here the CDR3 DNA reads TGTGCCAGCAGCCCGGGACAGGAAAATTCACCCCTCCACTTT. It translates to CASSPGQENSPLHF.

A note on this clone: Since a far larger clone is one base different, this is likely a read error. Other DNA variants within this sample encode the same CDR3. The chain has TRBV3-1 (or the pseudogene TRBV3-2) and TRBJ1-1; 11 nucleotides agree with TRBD1. With 3 bases clipped from V and 3 bases from J, the junction kept 0 bases outside the gene matches. Germline V CDR1 and CDR2: LGHDT, YNNKEL (reference sequence). The CDR3 extends over 14 amino acids. CDR3 in amino acids: CASSQGQGDTEAFF. CDR3 bases: TGTGCCAGCAGCCAGGGACAGGGGGACACTGAAGCTTTCTTT.

CDR3: CASSQLTDRHSYEQYF. CDR3 sequence (DNA): TGTGCCAGCAGCCAGCTGACAGACCGACACTCCTACGAGCAGTACTTC. The rearrangement uses TRBV14 and TRBJ2-7; perhaps TRBD1 as D (5 bases). CDR1 is SGHDN, CDR2 FVKESK, per germline. The CDR3 runs to 16 residues. V gave up 3 bases and J gave up 0 bases, with 15 bases separating them. The full variable domain, its missing parts supplied by reference TRBV14 and TRBJ2-7, is EAGVTQFPSHSVIEKGQTVTLRCDPISGHDNLYWYRRVMGKEIKFLLHFVKESKQDESGMPNNRFLAERTGGTYSTLKVQPAELEDSGVYFCASSQLTDRHSYEQYFGPGTRLTVT.

The J gene is TRBJ1-6, the V gene TRBV5-1; D is unresolved. V lost 1 base, J lost 4 bases, and 12 bases lay in between. The CDR3 has 16 residues. Germline CDR1 reads SGHRS; CDR2 reads YFSETQ. CDR3 DNA sequence: TGCGCCAGCAGCTTGTGGCAGGCCGGATATAATTCACCCCTCCACTTT. As protein: CASSLWQAGYNSPLHF.

In DNA, the CDR3 is TGTGCCAGCAGTTTTGGTTTTGGCCTTACGGGAAAACTGTTTTTT. Its translation: CASSFGFGLTGKLFF. The chain uses TRBV28 and TRBJ1-4; no reliable D call. The CDR3 covers 15 residues. CDR1 is MDHEN, CDR2 SYDVKM, per germline. Trimming stripped 3 bases from V and 10 bases from J, with 18 bases between.

The chain couples TRBV19 to TRBJ2-1; a possible D gene is TRBD2 (6 bases). The CDR3 is 15 residues long. Germline CDR1 LNHDA, CDR2 SQIVND (reference sequence). The V end was cut by 3 bases, the J end by 0 bases, with 9 bases between. CDR3 bases: TGTGCCAGTAGTATGGGGGGAAACTCCTACAATGAGCAGTTCTTC. It is translated as CASSMGGNSYNEQFF.